The clone carrying this TCR beta chain was detected ten times or more. This CDR3 spans 12 amino acids. V lost 2 bases and J 1 base, leaving 3 bases between the germline ends. In germline, CDR1 is KGHSH, CDR2 LQKENI. The TCR beta CDR3 regions underwent amplification from RNA transcripts. Investigators did first-round RT-PCR with HTBI primers, then second-round multiplex PCR. TCRdb reanalysed the multiplex PCR reads using MiXCR and keeps one entry per CDR3 protein. The table shows fewer than 400,000 distinct CDR3 sequences, with about 17% occurring only once. This sample is part of a study of Graves' ophthalmopathy and Graves' hyperthyroidism.

The sample was peripheral blood. The J gene is TRBJ2-7, the V gene TRBV18; D gene uncertain. The receptor's source is a woman between 18 and 29 years old with Graves' ophthalmopathy. CDR3 nucleotide sequence: TGTGCCAGCTCACCAAAGTCCTACGAGCAGTACTTC. Its protein product is CASSPKSYEQYF.